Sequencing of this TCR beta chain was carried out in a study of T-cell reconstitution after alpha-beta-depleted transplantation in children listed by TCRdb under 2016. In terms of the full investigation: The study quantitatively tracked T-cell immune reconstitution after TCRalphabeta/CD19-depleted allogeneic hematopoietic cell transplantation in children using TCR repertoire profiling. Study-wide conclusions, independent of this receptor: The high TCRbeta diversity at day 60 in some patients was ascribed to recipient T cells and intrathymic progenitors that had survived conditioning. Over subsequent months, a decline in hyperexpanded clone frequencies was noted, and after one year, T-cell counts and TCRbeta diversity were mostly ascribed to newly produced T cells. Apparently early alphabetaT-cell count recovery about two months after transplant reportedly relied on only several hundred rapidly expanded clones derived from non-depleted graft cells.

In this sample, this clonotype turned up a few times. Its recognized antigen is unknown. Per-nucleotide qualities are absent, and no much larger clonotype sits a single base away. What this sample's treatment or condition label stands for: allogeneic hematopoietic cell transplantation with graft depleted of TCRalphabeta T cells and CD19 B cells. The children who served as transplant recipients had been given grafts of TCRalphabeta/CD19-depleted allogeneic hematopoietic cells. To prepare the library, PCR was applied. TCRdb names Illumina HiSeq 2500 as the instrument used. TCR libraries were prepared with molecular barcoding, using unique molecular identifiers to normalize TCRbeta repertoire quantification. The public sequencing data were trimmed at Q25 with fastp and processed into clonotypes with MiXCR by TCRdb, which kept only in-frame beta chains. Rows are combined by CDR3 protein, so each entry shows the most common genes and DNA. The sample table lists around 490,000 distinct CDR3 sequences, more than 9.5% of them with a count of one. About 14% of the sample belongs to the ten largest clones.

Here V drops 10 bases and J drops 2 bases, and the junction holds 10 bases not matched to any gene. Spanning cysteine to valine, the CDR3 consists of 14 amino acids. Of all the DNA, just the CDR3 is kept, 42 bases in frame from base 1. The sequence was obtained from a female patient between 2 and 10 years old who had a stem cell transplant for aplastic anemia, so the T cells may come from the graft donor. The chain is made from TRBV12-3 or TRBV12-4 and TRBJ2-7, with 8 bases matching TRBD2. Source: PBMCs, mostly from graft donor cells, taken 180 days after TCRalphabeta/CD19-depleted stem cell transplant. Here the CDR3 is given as CAKPTKRETYEQYV. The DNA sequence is TGTGCCAAACCGACGAAGCGGGAGACCTACGAGCAGTACGTC.